This T cell receptor (beta chain) emerged from a study of response to subunit inactivated influenza vaccine. Each CDR3 protein gets one entry after TCRdb re-called the RT-PCR reads with MiXCR. The sample holds around 150,000 distinct CDR3 sequences, under 13% seen once. This clonotype was observed a handful of times. Antigen: not known. General study points: Authors suggested few new T cells are recruited by each seasonal influenza vaccination.

Germline V lookup: CDR1 DFQATT, CDR2 SNEGSKA (reference sequence). J was trimmed by 3 bases and V by 7 bases; bases with no gene match: 3. This CDR3 contains 14 residues. Sequencing was performed on non-naive T cells sorted from PBMCs, taken more than 35 days after vaccination. This chain uses TRBV20-1 with TRBJ2-1; 13 bases are a match to TRBD2. This sequence originates from a man aged 45 to 65 who received an inactivated influenza vaccine. The CDR3 region has the DNA TGCAGTGGAGGACTAGCGGGAGTCTACAATGAGCAGTTCTTC. Protein product: CSGGLAGVYNEQFF.